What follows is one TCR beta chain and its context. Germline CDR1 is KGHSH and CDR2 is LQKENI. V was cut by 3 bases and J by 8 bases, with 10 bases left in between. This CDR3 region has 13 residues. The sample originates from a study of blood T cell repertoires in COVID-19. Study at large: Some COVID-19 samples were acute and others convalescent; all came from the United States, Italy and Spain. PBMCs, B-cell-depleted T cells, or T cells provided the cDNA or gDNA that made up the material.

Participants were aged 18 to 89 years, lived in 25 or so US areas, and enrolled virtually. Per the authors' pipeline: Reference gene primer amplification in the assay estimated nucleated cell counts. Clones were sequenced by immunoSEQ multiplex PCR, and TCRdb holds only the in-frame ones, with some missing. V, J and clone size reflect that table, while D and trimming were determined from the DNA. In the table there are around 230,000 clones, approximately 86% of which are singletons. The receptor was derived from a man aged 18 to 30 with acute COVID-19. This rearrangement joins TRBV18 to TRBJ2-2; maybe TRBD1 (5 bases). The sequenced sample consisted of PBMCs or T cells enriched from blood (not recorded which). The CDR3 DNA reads TGTGCCAGCTCACCCCCAGGGTGGGGGGAGCTGTTTTTT. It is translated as CASSPPGWGELFF.